The present T cell receptor beta chain was sequenced within a study of cytotoxic CD8 clonotypes in ibrutinib-treated CLL. TCRdb's copy holds only in-frame clones and misses some; the assay was immunoSEQ multiplex PCR. The sample shows approximately 70,000 clones, around 84% of them seen only once. The ends were cut back, 4 bases at V and 6 bases at J, with 15 bases in the middle. This CDR3 spans 15 amino acids. Germline V gene data show CDR1 as MDHEN and CDR2 as SYDVKM. The source material was PBMCs, sampled at disease progression, from a patient treated with ibrutinib. This receptor was obtained from a human donor with chronic lymphocytic leukemia. The chain combines TRBV28 with TRBJ1-4; D is undetermined. In nucleotides, the CDR3 is TGTGCCAGCAGTTCAAGGACGTCGTACGATGAAAAACTGTTTTTT. This encodes CASSSRTSYDEKLFF.